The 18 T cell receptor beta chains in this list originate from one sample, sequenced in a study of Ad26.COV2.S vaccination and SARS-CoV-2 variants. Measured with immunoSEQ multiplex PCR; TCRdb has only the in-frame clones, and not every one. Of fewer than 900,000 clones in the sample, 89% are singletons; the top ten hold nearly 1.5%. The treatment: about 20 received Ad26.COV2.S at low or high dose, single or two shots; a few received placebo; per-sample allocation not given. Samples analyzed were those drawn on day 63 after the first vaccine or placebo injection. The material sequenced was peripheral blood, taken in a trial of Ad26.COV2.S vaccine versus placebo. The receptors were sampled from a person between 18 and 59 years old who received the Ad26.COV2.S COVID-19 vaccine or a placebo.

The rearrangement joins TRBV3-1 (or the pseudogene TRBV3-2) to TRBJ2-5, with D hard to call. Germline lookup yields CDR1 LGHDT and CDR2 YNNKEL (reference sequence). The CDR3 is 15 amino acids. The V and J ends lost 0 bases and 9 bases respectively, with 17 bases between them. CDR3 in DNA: TGTGCCAGCAGCCAAGATGGCAGATACTTTGGCCCCCAGTACTTC. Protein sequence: CASSQDGRYFGPQYF.

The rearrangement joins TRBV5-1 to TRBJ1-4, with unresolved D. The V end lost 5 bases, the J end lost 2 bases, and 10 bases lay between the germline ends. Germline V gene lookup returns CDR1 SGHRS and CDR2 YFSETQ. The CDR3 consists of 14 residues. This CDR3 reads CASSGTVTNEKLFF. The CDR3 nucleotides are TGCGCCAGCAGTGGCACGGTCACTAATGAAAAACTGTTTTTT. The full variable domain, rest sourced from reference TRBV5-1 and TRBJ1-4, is KAGVTQTPRYLIKTRGQQVTLSCSPISGHRSVSWYQQTPGQGLQFLFEYFSETQRNKGNFPGRFSGRQFSNSRSEMNVSTLELGDSALYLCASSGTVTNEKLFFGSGTQLSVL.

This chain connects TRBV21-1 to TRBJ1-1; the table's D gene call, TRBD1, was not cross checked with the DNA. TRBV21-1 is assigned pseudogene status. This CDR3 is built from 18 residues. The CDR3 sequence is CASSEPPGTGEMNTEAFF. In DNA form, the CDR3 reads TGTGCCAGCAGCGAACCCCCCGGGACAGGTGAGATGAACACTGAAGCTTTCTTT.

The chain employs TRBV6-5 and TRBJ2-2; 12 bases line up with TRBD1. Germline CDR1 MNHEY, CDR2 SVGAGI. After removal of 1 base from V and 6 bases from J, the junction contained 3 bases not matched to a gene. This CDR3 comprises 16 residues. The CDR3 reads CASSYWDRGRSGELFF. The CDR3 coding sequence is TGTGCCAGCAGTTACTGGGACAGGGGGCGATCCGGGGAGCTGTTTTTT.

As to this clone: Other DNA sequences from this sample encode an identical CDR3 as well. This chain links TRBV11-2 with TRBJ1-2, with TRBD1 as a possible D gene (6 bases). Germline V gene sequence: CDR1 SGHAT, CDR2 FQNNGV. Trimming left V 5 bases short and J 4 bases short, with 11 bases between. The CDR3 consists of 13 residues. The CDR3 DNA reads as TGTGCCAGCAGCCCTTCGGGGGCCTATGGCTACACCTTC. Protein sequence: CASSPSGAYGYTF.

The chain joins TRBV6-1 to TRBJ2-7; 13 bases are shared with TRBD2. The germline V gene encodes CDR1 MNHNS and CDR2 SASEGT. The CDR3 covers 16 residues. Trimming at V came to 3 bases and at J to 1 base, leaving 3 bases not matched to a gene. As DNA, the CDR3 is TGTGCCAGCAGTGAGACTAGCGGGAGGTTTTCCTACGAGCAGTACTTC. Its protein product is CASSETSGRFSYEQYF.

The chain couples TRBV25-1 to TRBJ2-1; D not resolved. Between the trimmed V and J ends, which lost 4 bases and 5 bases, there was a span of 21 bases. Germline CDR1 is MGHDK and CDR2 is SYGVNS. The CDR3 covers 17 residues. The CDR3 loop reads CASSVMGSTSYDNEQFF. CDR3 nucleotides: TGTGCCAGCAGTGTTATGGGGTCCACCTCCTATGACAATGAGCAGTTCTTC.

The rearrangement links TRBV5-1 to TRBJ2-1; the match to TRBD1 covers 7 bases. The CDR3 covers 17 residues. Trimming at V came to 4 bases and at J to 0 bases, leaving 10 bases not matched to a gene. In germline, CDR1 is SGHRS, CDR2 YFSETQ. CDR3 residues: CASSAGQASLSYNEQFF. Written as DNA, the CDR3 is TGCGCCAGCAGCGCCGGACAGGCTTCTCTCTCCTACAATGAGCAGTTCTTC.

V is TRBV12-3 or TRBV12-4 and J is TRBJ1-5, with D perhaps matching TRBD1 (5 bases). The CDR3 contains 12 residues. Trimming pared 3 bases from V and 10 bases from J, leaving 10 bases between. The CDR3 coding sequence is TGTGCCAGCAGTTTTAGGGGTTATCCCCAGCATTTT. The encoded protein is CASSFRGYPQHF.

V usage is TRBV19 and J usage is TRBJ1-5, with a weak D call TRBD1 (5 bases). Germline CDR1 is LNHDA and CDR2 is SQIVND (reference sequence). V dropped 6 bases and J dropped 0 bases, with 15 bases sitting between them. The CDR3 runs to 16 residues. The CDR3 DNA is TGTGCCAGTAGAAAACTGGGGGGACCTAGCAATCAGCCCCAGCATTTT. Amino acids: CASRKLGGPSNQPQHF. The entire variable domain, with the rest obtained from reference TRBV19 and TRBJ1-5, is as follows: DGGITQSPKYLFRKEGQNVTLSCEQNLNHDAMYWYRQDPGQGLRLIYYSQIVNDFQKGDIAEGYSVSREKKESFPLTVTSAQKNPTAFYLCASRKLGGPSNQPQHFGDGTRLSIL.

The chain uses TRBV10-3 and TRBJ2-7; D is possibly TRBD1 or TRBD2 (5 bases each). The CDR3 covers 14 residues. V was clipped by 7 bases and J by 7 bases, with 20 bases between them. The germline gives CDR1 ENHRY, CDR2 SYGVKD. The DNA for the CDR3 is TGTGCCATCAACCGGGACGGGCCCCTTGGGGAGCAGTACTTC. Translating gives CAINRDGPLGEQYF.

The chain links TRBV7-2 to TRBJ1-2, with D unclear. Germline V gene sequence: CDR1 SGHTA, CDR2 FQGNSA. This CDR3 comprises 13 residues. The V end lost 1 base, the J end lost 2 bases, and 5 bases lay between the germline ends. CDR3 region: CASSLDGNYGYTF. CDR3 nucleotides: TGTGCCAGCAGCTTAGACGGGAACTATGGCTACACCTTC.

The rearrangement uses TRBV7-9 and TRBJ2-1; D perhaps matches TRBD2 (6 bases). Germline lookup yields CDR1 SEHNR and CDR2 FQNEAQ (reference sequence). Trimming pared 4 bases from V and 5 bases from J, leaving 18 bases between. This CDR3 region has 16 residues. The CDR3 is CASSSHLWGVNNEQFF. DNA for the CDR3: TGTGCCAGCAGCTCCCATTTGTGGGGGGTCAACAATGAGCAGTTCTTC.

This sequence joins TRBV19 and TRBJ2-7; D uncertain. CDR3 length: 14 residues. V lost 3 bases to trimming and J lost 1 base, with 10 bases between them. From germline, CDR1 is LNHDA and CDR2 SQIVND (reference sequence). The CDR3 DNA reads TGTGCCAGTAGTATTGAGTTATATTCCTACGAGCAGTACTTC. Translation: CASSIELYSYEQYF.

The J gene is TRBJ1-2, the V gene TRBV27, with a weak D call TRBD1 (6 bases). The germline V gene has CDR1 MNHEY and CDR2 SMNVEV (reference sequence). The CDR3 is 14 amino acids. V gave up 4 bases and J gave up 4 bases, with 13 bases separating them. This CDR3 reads CASSSTGRSYGYTF. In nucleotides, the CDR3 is TGTGCCAGCAGTTCGACAGGCCGATCCTATGGCTACACCTTC.

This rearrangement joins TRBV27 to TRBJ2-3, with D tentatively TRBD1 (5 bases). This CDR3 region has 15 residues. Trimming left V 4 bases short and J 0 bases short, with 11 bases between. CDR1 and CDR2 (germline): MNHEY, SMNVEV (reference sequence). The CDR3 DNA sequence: TGTGCCAGCAGTTCGATGGGGCCCAGCACAGATACGCAGTATTTT. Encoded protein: CASSSMGPSTDTQYF.

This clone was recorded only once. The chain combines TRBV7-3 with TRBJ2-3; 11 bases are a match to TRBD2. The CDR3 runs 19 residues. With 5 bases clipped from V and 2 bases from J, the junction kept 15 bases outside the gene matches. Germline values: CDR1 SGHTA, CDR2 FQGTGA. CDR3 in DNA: TGTGCCAGCAGCCCCGACCCCCCACTAGCGGGGGTTTACACAGATACGCAGTATTTT. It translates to CASSPDPPLAGVYTDTQYF.

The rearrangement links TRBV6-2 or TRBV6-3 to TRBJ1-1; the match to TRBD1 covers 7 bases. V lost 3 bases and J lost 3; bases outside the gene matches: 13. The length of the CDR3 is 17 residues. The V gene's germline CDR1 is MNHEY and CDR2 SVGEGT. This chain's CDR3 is CASSYREGGLADTEAFF. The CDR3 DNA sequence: TGTGCCAGCAGTTATAGGGAAGGGGGCCTCGCGGACACTGAAGCTTTCTTT.